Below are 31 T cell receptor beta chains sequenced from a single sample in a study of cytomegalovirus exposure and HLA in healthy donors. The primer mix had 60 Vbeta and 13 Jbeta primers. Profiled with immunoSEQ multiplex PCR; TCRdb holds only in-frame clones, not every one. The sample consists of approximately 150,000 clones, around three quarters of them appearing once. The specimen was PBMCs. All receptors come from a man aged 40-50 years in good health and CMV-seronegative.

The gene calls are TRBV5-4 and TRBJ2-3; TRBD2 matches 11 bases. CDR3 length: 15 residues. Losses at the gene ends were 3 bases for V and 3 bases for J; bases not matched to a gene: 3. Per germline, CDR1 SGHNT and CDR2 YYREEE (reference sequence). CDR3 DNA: TGTGCCAGCAGCTCTTGGACTAGCGGGACAGATACGCAGTATTTT. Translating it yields CASSSWTSGTDTQYF.

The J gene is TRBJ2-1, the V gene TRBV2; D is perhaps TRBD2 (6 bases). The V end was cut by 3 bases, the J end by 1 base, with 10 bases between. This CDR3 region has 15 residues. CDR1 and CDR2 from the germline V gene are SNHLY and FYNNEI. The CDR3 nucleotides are TGTGCCAGCAGTGATTTGGCGGGGTCCTACAATGAGCAGTTCTTC. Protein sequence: CASSDLAGSYNEQFF. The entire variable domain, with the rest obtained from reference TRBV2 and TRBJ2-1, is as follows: EPEVTQTPSHQVTQMGQEVILRCVPISNHLYFYWYRQILGQKVEFLVSFYNNEISEKSEIFDDQFSVERPDGSNFTLKIRSTKLEDSAMYFCASSDLAGSYNEQFFGPGTRLTVL.

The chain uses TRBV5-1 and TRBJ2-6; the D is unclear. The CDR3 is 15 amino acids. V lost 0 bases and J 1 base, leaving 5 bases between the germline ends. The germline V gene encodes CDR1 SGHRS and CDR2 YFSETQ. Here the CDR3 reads CASSLAGSGANVLTF. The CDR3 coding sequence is TGCGCCAGCAGCTTGGCCGGGTCTGGGGCCAACGTCCTGACTTTC.

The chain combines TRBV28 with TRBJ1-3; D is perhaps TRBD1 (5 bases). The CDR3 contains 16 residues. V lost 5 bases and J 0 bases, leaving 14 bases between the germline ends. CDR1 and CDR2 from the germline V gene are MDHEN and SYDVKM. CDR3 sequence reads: CASSPAGLSSGNTIYF. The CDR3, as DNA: TGTGCCAGCAGTCCTGCAGGGCTTAGCTCTGGAAACACCATATATTTT.

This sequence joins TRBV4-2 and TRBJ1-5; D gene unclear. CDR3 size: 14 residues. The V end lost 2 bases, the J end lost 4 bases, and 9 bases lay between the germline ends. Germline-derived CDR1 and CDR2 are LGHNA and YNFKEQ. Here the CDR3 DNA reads TGTGCCAGCAGCCAACCCGTCGGGAATCAGCCCCAGCATTTT. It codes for CASSQPVGNQPQHF.

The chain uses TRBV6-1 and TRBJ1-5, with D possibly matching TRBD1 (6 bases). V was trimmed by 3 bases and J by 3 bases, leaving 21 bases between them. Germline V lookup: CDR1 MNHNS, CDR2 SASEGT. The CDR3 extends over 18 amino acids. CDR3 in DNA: TGTGCCAGCAGTGACGAGGGTGGGGGGGCCGGATTCAATCAGCCCCAGCATTTT. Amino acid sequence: CASSDEGGGAGFNQPQHF.

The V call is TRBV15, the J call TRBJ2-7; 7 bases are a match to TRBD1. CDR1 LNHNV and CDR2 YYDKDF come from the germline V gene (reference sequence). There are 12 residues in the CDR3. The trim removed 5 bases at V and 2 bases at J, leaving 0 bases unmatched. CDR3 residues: CATSQGAYEQYV. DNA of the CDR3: TGTGCCACCAGCCAGGGGGCCTACGAGCAGTACGTC.

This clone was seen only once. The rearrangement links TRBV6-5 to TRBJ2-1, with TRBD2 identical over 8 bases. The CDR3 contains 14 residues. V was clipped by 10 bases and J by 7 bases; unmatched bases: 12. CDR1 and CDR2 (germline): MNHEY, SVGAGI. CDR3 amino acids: CATLAGSVKNEQFF. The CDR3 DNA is TGTGCCACCTTAGCGGGAAGTGTGAAGAATGAGCAGTTCTTC.

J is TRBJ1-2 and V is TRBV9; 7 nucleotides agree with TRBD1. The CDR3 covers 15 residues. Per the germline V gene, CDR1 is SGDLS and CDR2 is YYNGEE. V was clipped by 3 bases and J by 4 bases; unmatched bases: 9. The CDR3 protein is CASSDVDRVGYGYTF. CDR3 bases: TGTGCCAGCAGCGACGTAGACAGGGTCGGCTATGGCTACACCTTC.

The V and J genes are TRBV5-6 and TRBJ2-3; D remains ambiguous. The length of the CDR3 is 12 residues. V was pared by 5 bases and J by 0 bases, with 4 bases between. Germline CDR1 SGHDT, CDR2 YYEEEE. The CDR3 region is CASRQSTDTQYF. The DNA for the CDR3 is TGTGCCAGCAGACAGAGCACAGATACGCAGTATTTT.

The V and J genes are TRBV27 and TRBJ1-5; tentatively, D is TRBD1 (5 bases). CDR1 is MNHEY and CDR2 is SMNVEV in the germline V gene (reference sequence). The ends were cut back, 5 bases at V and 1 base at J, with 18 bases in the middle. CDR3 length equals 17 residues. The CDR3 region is CASSPLAGRASNQPQHF. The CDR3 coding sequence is TGTGCCAGCAGTCCGTTAGCTGGCAGGGCCAGCAATCAGCCCCAGCATTTT.

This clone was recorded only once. The CDR3 DNA reads TGTGCCAGCAGCCCCGGGACAGGGTCGGGCACCGGGGAGCTGTTTTTT. Translating gives CASSPGTGSGTGELFF. The V gene is TRBV5-4, the J gene TRBJ2-2; 9 nucleotides match TRBD1. The CDR3 is 16 amino acids. Unmatched junction bases numbered 8, after V lost 4 bases and J lost 4 bases. Germline V gene data show CDR1 as SGHNT and CDR2 as YYREEE (reference sequence). The full variable domain, rest sourced from reference TRBV5-4 and TRBJ2-2, is ETGVTQSPTHLIKTRGQQVTLRCSSQSGHNTVSWYQQALGQGPQFIFQYYREEENGRGNFPPRFSGLQFPNYSSELNVNALELDDSALYLCASSPGTGSGTGELFFGEGSRLTVL.

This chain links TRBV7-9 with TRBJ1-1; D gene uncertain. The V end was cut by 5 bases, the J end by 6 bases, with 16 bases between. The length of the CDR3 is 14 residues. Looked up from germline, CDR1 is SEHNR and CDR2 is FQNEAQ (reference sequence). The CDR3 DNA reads TGTGCCAGCAGCAAACTGAGCGATGGTCCTGAAGCTTTCTTT. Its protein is CASSKLSDGPEAFF.

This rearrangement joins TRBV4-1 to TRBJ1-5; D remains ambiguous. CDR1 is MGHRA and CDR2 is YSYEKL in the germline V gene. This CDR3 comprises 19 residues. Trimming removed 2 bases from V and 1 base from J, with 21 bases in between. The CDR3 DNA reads TGCGCCAGCAGCCAATTTCCCCGAGGGTCTCTTAAAAGCAATCAGCCCCAGCATTTT. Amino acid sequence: CASSQFPRGSLKSNQPQHF.

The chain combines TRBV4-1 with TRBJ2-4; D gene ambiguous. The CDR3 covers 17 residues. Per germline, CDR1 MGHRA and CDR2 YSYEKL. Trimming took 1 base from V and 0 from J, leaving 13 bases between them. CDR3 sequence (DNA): TGCGCCAGCAGCCAAGGAGCCACCCGTTTAGCCAAAAACATTCAGTACTTC. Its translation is CASSQGATRLAKNIQYF.

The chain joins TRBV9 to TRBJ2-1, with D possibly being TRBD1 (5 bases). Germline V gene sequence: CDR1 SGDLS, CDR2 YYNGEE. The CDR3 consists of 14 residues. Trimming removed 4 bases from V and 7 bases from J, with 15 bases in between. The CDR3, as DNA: TGTGCCAGCAGCTCTCTGGGGCGGATGAATGAGCAGTTCTTC. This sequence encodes CASSSLGRMNEQFF.

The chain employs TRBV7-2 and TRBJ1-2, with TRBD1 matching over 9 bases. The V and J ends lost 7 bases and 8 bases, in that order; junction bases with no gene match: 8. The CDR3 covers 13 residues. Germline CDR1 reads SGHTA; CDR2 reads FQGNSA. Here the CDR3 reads CASNVQGARGYTF. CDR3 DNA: TGTGCCAGCAACGTACAGGGGGCGCGGGGCTACACCTTC.

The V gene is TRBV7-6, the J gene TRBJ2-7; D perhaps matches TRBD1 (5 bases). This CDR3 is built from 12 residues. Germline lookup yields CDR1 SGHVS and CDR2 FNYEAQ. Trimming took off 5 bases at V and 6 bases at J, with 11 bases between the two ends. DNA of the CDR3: TGTGCCAGCAGCCAGATGGGGCGCGAGCAGTACTTC. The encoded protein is CASSQMGREQYF. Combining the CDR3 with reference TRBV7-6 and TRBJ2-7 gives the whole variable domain GAGVSQSPRYKVTKRGQDVALRCDPISGHVSLYWYRQALGQGPEFLTYFNYEAQQDKSGLPNDRFSAERPEGSISTLTIQRTEQRDSAMYRCASSQMGREQYFGPGTRLTVT.

The chain's CDR3 is CASSSWTGGSYEQYF. CDR3 sequence (DNA): TGTGCCAGCAGTAGTTGGACAGGGGGTTCCTACGAGCAGTACTTC. The rearrangement uses TRBV28 and TRBJ2-7; 10 positions match TRBD1. The CDR3 runs 15 residues. Per the germline V gene, CDR1 is MDHEN and CDR2 is SYDVKM. V shed 5 bases, J shed 1 base, and the junction held 5 bases outside the gene matches.

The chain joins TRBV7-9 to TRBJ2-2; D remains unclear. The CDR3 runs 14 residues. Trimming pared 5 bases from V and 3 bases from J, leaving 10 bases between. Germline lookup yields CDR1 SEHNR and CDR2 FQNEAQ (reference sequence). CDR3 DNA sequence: TGTGCCAGCAGCGCTAGAGGAGACACCGGGGAGCTGTTTTTT. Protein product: CASSARGDTGELFF.

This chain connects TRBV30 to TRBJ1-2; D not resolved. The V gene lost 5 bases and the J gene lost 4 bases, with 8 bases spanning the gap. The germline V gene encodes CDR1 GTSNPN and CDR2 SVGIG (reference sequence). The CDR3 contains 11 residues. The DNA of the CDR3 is TGTGCCTGGGGAGATCCCTATGGCTACACCTTC. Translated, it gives CAWGDPYGYTF.

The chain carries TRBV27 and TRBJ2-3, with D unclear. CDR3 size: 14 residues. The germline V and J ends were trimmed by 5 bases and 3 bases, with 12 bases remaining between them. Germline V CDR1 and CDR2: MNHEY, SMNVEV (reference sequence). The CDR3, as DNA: TGTGCCAGCAGTCTTAGCCCCCTGACAGATACGCAGTATTTT. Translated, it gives CASSLSPLTDTQYF.

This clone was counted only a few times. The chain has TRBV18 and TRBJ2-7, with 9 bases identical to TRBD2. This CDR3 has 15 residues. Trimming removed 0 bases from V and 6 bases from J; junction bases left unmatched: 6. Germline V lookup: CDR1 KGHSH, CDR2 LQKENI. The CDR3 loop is CASSPPGSGSPEQYV. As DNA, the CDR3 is TGTGCCAGCTCACCACCAGGTAGCGGGAGCCCCGAGCAGTACGTC.

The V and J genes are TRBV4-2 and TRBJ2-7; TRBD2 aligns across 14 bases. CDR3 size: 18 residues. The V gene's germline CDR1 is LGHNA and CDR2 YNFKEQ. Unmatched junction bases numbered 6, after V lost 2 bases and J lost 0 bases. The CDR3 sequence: CASSQPGTSGSLSYEQYF. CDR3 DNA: TGTGCCAGCAGCCAACCTGGGACTAGCGGGAGCCTCTCCTACGAGCAGTACTTC.

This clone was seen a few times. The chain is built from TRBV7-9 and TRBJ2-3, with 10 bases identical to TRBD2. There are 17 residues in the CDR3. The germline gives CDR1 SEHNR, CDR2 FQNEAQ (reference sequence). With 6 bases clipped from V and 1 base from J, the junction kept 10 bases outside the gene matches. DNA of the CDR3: TGTGCCAGCAGGCGCTCCGTTGGGACTAGCGGCACAGATACGCAGTATTTT. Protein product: CASRRSVGTSGTDTQYF. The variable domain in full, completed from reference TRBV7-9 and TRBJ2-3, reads DTGVSQNPRHKITKRGQNVTFRCDPISEHNRLYWYRQTLGQGPEFLTYFQNEAQLEKSRLLSDRFSAERPKGSFSTLEIQRTEQGDSAMYLCASRRSVGTSGTDTQYFGPGTRLTVL.

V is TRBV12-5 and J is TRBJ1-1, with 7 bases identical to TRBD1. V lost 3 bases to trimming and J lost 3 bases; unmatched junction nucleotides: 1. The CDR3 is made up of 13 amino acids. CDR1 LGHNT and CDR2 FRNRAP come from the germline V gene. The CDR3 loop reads CASGLRGHTEAFF. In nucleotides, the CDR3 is TGTGCTAGTGGTTTAAGGGGGCACACTGAAGCTTTCTTT.

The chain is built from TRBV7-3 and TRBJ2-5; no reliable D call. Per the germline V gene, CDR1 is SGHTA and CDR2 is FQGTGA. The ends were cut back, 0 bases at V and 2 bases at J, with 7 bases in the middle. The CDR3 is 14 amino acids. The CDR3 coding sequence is TGTGCCAGCAGCTTAACGTACGGGCAAGAGACCCAGTACTTC. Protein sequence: CASSLTYGQETQYF.

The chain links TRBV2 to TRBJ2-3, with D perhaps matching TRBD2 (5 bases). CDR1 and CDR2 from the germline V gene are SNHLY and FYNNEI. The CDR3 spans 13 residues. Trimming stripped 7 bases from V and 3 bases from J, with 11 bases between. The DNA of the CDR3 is TGTGCCAGCAACCTACGGGAAACAGATACGCAGTATTTT. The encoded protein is CASNLRETDTQYF.

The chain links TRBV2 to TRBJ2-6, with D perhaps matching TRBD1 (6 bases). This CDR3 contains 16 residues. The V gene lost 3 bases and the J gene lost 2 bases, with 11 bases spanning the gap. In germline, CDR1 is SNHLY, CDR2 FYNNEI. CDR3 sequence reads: CASSDAPGAGANVLTF. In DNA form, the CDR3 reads TGTGCCAGCAGTGACGCCCCAGGGGCTGGGGCCAACGTCCTGACTTTC.

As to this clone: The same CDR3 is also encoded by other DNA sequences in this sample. CDR3 bases: TGTGCCTGGAGTGTAGGGCAGGGGAATCAGCCCCAGCATTTT. This codes for CAWSVGQGNQPQHF. The rearrangement links TRBV30 to TRBJ1-5, with D perhaps TRBD1 (6 bases). Trimming took off 0 bases at V and 4 bases at J, with 10 bases between the two ends. The CDR3 is made up of 14 amino acids. CDR1 and CDR2 from the germline V gene are GTSNPN and SVGIG (reference sequence).

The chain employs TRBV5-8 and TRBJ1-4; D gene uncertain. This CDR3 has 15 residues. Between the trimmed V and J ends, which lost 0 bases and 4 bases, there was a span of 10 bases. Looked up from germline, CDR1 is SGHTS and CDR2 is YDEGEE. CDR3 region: CASSLGQTNNEKLFF. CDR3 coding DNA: TGTGCCAGCAGCTTGGGGCAAACCAATAATGAAAAACTGTTTTTT.